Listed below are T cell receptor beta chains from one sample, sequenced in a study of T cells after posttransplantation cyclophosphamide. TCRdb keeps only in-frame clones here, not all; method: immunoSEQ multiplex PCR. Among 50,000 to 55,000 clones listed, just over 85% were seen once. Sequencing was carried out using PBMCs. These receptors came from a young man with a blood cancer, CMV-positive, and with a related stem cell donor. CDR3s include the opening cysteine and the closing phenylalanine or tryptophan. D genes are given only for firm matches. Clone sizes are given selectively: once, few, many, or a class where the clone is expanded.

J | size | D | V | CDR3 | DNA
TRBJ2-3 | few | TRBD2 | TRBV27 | CASSFYGGRADTQYF | TGTGCCAGCAGTTTCTATGGCGGGAGGGCGGATACGCAGTATTTT
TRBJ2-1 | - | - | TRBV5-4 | CASSSRLNEQFF | TGTGCCAGCAGCTCTCGTTTAAATGAGCAGTTCTTC
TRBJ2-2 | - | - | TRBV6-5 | CASSLLPGNTGELFF | TGTGCCAGCAGTCTACTCCCAGGGAACACCGGGGAGCTGTTTTTT
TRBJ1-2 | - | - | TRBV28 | CASSSGLTVYGYTF | TGTGCCAGCAGTTCAGGTTTGACAGTCTATGGCTACACCTTC
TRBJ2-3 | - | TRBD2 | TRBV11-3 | CASSQSAGGPIGTDTQYF | TGTGCCAGCAGCCAGTCGGCGGGAGGGCCGATCGGCACAGATACGCAGTATTTT
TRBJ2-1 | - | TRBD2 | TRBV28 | CASSLLGLAGNYNEQFF | TGTGCCAGCAGTTTGTTGGGGCTAGCGGGAAACTACAATGAGCAGTTCTTC
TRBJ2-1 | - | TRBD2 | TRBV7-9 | CASSLAAASGYNEQFF | TGTGCCAGCAGCTTAGCGGCGGCTAGCGGTTACAATGAGCAGTTCTTC
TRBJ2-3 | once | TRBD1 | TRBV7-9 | CASSGRTGISTDTQYF | TGTGCCAGCAGCGGGCGGACAGGGATTAGCACAGATACGCAGTATTTT
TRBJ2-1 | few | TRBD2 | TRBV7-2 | CASSFTSALSTEQFF | TGTGCCAGCAGCTTCACTAGCGCCCTTTCAACTGAGCAGTTCTTC
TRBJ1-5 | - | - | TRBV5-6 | CASSLTKSSSNQPQHF | TGTGCCAGCAGCTTGACTAAAAGTTCGAGCAATCAGCCCCAGCATTTT
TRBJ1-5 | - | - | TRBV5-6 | CASSFGTFSNQPQHF | TGTGCCAGCAGCTTTGGCACGTTTAGCAATCAGCCCCAGCATTTT
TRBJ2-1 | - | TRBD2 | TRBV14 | CASSQGDYTNEQFF | TGTGCCAGCAGCCAAGGGGACTACACCAATGAGCAGTTCTTC
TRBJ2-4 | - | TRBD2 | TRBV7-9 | CASSPGRQFGIQYF | TGTGCCAGCAGCCCCGGGAGGCAGTTTGGCATTCAGTACTTC
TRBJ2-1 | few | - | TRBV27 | CASSFLDYNEQFF | TGTGCCAGCAGTTTTTTAGATTACAATGAGCAGTTCTTC
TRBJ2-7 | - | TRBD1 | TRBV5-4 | CASSVGTAYEQYF | TGTGCCAGCAGCGTTGGGACAGCCTACGAGCAGTACTTC
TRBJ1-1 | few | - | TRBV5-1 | CASSEGSRTEAFF | TGCGCCAGCAGTGAAGGAAGCAGGACTGAAGCTTTCTTT
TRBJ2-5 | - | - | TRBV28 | CASSLTMETQYF | TGTGCCAGCTCCCTGACTATGGAGACCCAGTACTTC
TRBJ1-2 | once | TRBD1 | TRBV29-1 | CSVEDLGQGANYGYTF | TGCAGCGTTGAAGATCTTGGACAGGGGGCTAACTATGGCTACACCTTC
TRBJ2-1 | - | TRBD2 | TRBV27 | CASSLSGRIWNEQFF | TGTGCCAGCAGTTTAAGCGGGAGGATTTGGAATGAGCAGTTCTTC
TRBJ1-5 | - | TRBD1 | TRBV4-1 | CASSQGGGSLLVGRYSNQPQHF | TGCGCCAGCAGCCAAGGAGGGGGCAGTTTGTTAGTTGGGCGCTATAGCAATCAGCCCCAGCATTTT
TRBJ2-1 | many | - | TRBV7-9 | CASSLGTGGARNEQFF | TGTGCCAGCAGCTTAGGGACTGGCGGAGCTCGGAATGAGCAGTTCTTC
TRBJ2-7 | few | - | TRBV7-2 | CASSLGPRSSEQYF | TGTGCCAGCAGCTTAGGCCCTAGATCCTCAGAGCAGTACTTC
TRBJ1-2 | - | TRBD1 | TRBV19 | CASSPGQPNRNYGYTF | TGTGCCAGTAGTCCGGGACAGCCAAATCGTAACTATGGCTACACCTTC
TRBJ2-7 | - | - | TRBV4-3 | CASSQEWEYEQYF | TGCGCCAGCAGCCAAGAATGGGAGTACGAGCAGTACTTC
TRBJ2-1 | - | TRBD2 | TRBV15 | CATSRASGVYNEQFF | TGTGCCACCAGCAGAGCTAGCGGGGTATACAATGAGCAGTTCTTC
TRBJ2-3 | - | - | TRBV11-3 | CASSSSENTDTQYF | TGTGCCAGCAGCTCGTCGGAGAACACAGATACGCAGTATTTT
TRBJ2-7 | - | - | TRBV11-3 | CASSLGTAYEQYF | TGTGCCAGCAGCTTAGGCACTGCCTACGAGCAGTACTTC
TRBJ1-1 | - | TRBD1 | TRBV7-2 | CASTPGQRNTEAFF | TGTGCCAGCACCCCGGGACAGCGGAACACTGAAGCTTTCTTT
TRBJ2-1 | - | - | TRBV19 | CASSIDLANTYNEQFF | TGTGCCAGTAGTATAGATCTAGCGAACACCTACAATGAGCAGTTCTTC
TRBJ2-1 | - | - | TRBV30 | CAWRGGTPRVFF | TGTGCCTGGAGAGGCGGGACCCCGCGGGTGTTCTTC
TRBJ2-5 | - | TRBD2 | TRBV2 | CASSVHPPTSGTQETQYF | TGTGCCAGCAGTGTCCACCCTCCGACTAGCGGGACCCAAGAGACCCAGTACTTC
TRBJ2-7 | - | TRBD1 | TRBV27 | CASSFQGQGSYEQYF | TGTGCCAGCAGTTTTCAGGGACAGGGGAGCTACGAGCAGTACTTC
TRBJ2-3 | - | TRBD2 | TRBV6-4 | CASSERAGVADTQYF | TGTGCCAGCAGTGAGAGGGCGGGAGTGGCAGATACGCAGTATTTT
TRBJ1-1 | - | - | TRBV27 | CASSNPGTRSEAFF | TGTGCCAGCAGTAACCCCGGGACACGGAGTGAAGCTTTCTTT
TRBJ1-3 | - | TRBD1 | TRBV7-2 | CASSPRQGNPLSSGNTIYF | TGTGCCAGCAGCCCGCGACAGGGGAACCCTTTAAGCTCTGGAAACACCATATATTTT
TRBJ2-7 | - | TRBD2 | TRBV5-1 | CASSREGVFSSYEQYF | TGCGCCAGCAGCCGGGAGGGGGTTTTTTCTTCCTACGAGCAGTACTTC
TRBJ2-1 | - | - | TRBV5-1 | CASNGGIDEQFF | TGCGCCAGCAATGGGGGGATCGATGAGCAGTTCTTC
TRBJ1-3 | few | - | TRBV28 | CASSLRPGTRADTIYF | TGTGCCAGCAGTTTAAGGCCAGGTACGAGGGCGGACACCATATATTTT
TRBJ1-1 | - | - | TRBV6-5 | CASSEGGLNTEAFF | TGTGCCAGCAGCGAAGGGGGACTGAACACTGAAGCTTTCTTT
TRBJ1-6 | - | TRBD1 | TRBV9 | CASSVGTGGKPLHF | TGTGCCAGCAGCGTAGGGACAGGGGGGAAACCCCTCCACTTT
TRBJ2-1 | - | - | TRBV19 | CASSIGAGIDDEQFF | TGTGCCAGTAGTATCGGTGCGGGAATCGACGATGAGCAGTTCTTC
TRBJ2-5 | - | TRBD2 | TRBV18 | CASSPTSGSRGETQYF | TGTGCCAGCTCACCTACTAGCGGGAGTCGTGGAGAGACCCAGTACTTC
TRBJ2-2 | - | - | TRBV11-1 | CASSLYRGRGIGELFF | TGTGCCAGCAGCTTATATCGGGGGAGAGGGATCGGGGAGCTGTTTTTT
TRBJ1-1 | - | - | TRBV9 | CASSVESGLEAFF | TGTGCCAGCAGCGTAGAATCTGGACTTGAAGCTTTCTTT
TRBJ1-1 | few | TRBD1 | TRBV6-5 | CASSRDRVVTEAFF | TGTGCCAGCAGTAGGGACAGGGTGGTCACTGAAGCTTTCTTT
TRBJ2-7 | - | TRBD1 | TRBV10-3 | CAIREPGQGGYEQYF | TGTGCCATCCGAGAGCCGGGACAGGGCGGCTACGAGCAGTACTTC
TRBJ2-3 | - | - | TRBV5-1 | CASSPGQYADTQYF | TGCGCCAGCAGCCCCGGACAGTATGCAGATACGCAGTATTTT
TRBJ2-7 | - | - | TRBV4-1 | CASSQEPHSSYEQYF | TGCGCCAGCAGCCAAGAACCTCACTCCTCCTACGAGCAGTACTTC